This TCR beta chain was obtained from a study of T cells in Graves' hyperthyroidism and ophthalmopathy. Whole-study results and caveats: Researchers found most expanded thyroid clonotypes above 0.001 in blood as well. A 13 V-J model separated ophthalmopathy from stable hyperthyroidism.

This clonotype came up many times. What it recognizes is unknown. Every diagnosis used clinical symptoms, serum thyroxine and TRAb, thyroid ultrasound and orbital computed tomography. TCR beta CDR3 regions were amplified from RNA. The HTBI primer set served for first-round RT-PCR of the TCR CDR3. In TCRdb, the multiplex PCR reads were re-called with MiXCR into one record per CDR3 protein. The table lists about 720,000 distinct CDR3 sequences, about a sixth of them singletons. The ends lost 3 bases at V and 4 bases at J; junction bases unmatched: 15. The CDR3 has 18 residues. Germline loops: CDR1 MNHNS, CDR2 SASEGT.

The receptor comes from a young man with Graves' hyperthyroidism. V usage is TRBV6-1 and J usage is TRBJ2-3; 8 bases agree with TRBD2. Sequenced material: blood. DNA for the CDR3: TGTGCCAGCAGTGAGCCCGTAGGGACTAGTAGGTCCCCAGATACGCAGTATTTT. Protein: CASSEPVGTSRSPDTQYF.